The 31 T cell receptor beta chains listed next were all sequenced from one sample in a study of CXCR3-negative and CXCR3-positive naive CD8 T cells. UMI-labeled 5' RACE TRB cDNA libraries were prepared from the cells. TCRdb reprocessed the 5' RACE reads, keeping one entry per CDR3 protein, no DNA. This sample's clone table lists 40,000 to 50,000 distinct CDR3 sequences. The material sequenced was naive CXCR3- CD8+ T cells from blood. Subset noted: CD45RO-CCR7+CD27+CD95- naive CD8+ T cells lacking CXCR3 (TNR3-). These receptors came from a human donor in good health. Some clones in this sample may be carry-over from other donors' samples.

V usage is TRBV11-3 and J usage is TRBJ2-1. The CDR3 sequence is 14 residues long. CDR1 is SGHNT, CDR2 YENEEA, per germline. This CDR3 reads CASSSDSSYNEQFF.

This rearrangement joins TRBV7-2 to TRBJ1-6; TCRdb's D call, TRBD1, is unchecked because there is no DNA. The germline V gene encodes CDR1 SGHTA and CDR2 FQGNSA. The CDR3 runs 14 residues. CDR3 loop: CASSPGPGNSPLHF.

The rearrangement uses TRBV2 and TRBJ1-5. Germline values: CDR1 SNHLY, CDR2 FYNNEI. The CDR3 covers 18 residues. CDR3: CASSDLPSGGAYNQPQHF.

CDR3 residues: CASSFRGISTDTQYF. The chain uses TRBV5-1 and TRBJ2-3; TCRdb's assignment of TRBD1 cannot be checked, as there is no DNA. Germline V gene lookup returns CDR1 SGHRS and CDR2 YFSETQ. The CDR3 is 15 residues long.

The CDR3 sequence is CAISRDGMNTEAFF. This sequence joins TRBV10-3 and TRBJ1-1; the TCRdb call, TRBD1, lacks DNA for checking. This CDR3 is 14 amino acids long. CDR1 is ENHRY, CDR2 SYGVKD, per germline.

The genes are TRBV29-1 and TRBJ1-1; without DNA, the TCRdb call of TRBD1 cannot be checked. The CDR3 loop spans 12 amino acids. Germline CDR1 and CDR2: SQVTM and ANQGSEA. This CDR3 reads CSAGTALTWAFF. Supplemented by reference TRBV29-1 and TRBJ1-1, the full variable domain reads SAVISQKPSRDICQRGTSLTIQCQVDSQVTMMFWYRQQPGQSLTLIATANQGSEATYESGFVIDKFPISRPNLTFSTLTVSNMSPEDSSIYLCSAGTALTWAFFGQGTRLTVV.

The chain combines TRBV21-1 with TRBJ1-5; with no DNA, the TCRdb D assignment of TRBD1 cannot be verified. TRBV21-1 is recorded as a pseudogene. CDR3 length equals 15 residues. CDR3 loop: CASSFQDRGHQPQHF.

The chain uses TRBV7-2 and TRBJ1-1; TCRdb's D call of TRBD1 is untestable without DNA. Per the germline V gene, CDR1 is SGHTA and CDR2 is FQGNSA. The CDR3 runs 17 residues. The CDR3 spells CASSFHAGGRRYTEAFF.

V and J are TRBV4-2 and TRBJ1-6; lacking DNA, the TRBD1 call made by TCRdb goes unchecked. This CDR3 contains 16 residues. CDR1 and CDR2 (germline): LGHNA, YNFKEQ. The CDR3 region is CASSQEGSFGGSPLHF.

The chain couples TRBV7-3 to TRBJ2-1; TCRdb indicates TRBD2, and absent DNA this call remains unverified. CDR1 and CDR2 (germline): SGHTA, FQGTGA. The CDR3 covers 14 residues. The CDR3 loop reads CASSPSPYYNEQFF.

The chain combines TRBV4-2 with TRBJ2-7; TCRdb designates TRBD1, a call that cannot be tested without DNA. Germline V gives CDR1 LGHNA, CDR2 YNFKEQ. This CDR3 contains 17 residues. CDR3 sequence: CASSQEGPGTGDYEQYF.

This chain connects TRBV9 to TRBJ2-2; TCRdb's D call of TRBD1 is untestable without DNA. Per the germline V gene, CDR1 is SGDLS and CDR2 is YYNGEE. The CDR3 runs 16 residues. The CDR3 region is CASSAPSGGETGELFF.

This chain links TRBV7-9 with TRBJ1-6. Looked up from germline, CDR1 is SEHNR and CDR2 is FQNEAQ (reference sequence). The CDR3 sequence is 11 residues long. The CDR3 sequence is CASSLAVPLHF.

This sequence joins TRBV12-3 or TRBV12-4 and TRBJ2-7; TCRdb proposes TRBD2, but this gene call is untestable without DNA. The CDR3 has 14 residues. This CDR3 is CASSHSEGLGEQYF.

The chain links TRBV2 to TRBJ1-1; TCRdb's D call of TRBD1 is untestable without DNA. CDR3 length: 14 amino acids. Germline values: CDR1 SNHLY, CDR2 FYNNEI. This chain's CDR3 is CASGSGTVNTEAFF. Drawing the rest from reference TRBV2 and TRBJ1-1, the complete variable domain is EPEVTQTPSHQVTQMGQEVILRCVPISNHLYFYWYRQILGQKVEFLVSFYNNEISEKSEIFDDQFSVERPDGSNFTLKIRSTKLEDSAMYFCASGSGTVNTEAFFGQGTRLTVV.

This chain's CDR3 is CSVVQGTGELFF. The gene calls are TRBV29-1 and TRBJ2-2; the D gene TCRdb calls, TRBD1, cannot be checked with no DNA. Germline V lookup: CDR1 SQVTM, CDR2 ANQGSEA. CDR3 length: 12 residues.

V and J are TRBV12-3 or TRBV12-4 and TRBJ2-2. There are 12 residues in the CDR3. The CDR3 is CASTQNTGELFF.

J is TRBJ2-7 and V is TRBV12-3 or TRBV12-4. The CDR3 is 14 residues long. CDR3: CASSLSGGSYEQYF.

This chain uses TRBV27 with TRBJ2-1; there is no DNA to check the TCRdb D call of TRBD2. Germline CDR1 is MNHEY and CDR2 is SMNVEV (reference sequence). The CDR3 extends over 18 amino acids. This CDR3 reads CASSLFPGTSDPYNEQFF.

The V call is TRBV7-9, the J call TRBJ2-7; TCRdb indicates TRBD2, and absent DNA this call remains unverified. This CDR3 comprises 16 residues. Germline CDR1 is SEHNR and CDR2 is FQNEAQ (reference sequence). The CDR3 is CASSPRLAGGTYEQYF.

The chain has TRBV9 and TRBJ2-1; the TRBD1 assignment by TCRdb is unverifiable without DNA. In germline, CDR1 is SGDLS, CDR2 YYNGEE. CDR3 length: 16 residues. This chain's CDR3 is CASSASGQSSYNEQFF.

The rearrangement links TRBV28 to TRBJ1-4; the D gene TCRdb calls, TRBD1, cannot be checked with no DNA. CDR1 is MDHEN and CDR2 is SYDVKM in the germline V gene. The CDR3 has 14 amino acids. The CDR3: CASSTGTLNEKLFF. Together with reference TRBV28 and TRBJ1-4, the CDR3 gives the full variable domain: DVKVTQSSRYLVKRTGEKVFLECVQDMDHENMFWYRQDPGLGLRLIYFSYDVKMKEKGDIPEGYSVSREKKERFSLILESASTNQTSMYLCASSTGTLNEKLFFGSGTQLSVL.

The chain couples TRBV4-3 to TRBJ2-2; as DNA is missing, the TRBD2 call by TCRdb cannot be tested. The CDR3 totals 18 residues. Looked up from germline, CDR1 is LGHNA and CDR2 is YSLEER. This CDR3 is CASSKLVSGQLYTGELFF.

The chain joins TRBV5-1 to TRBJ2-7; TCRdb designates TRBD1, a call that cannot be tested without DNA. Germline V gene data show CDR1 as SGHRS and CDR2 as YFSETQ. CDR3 length equals 15 residues. This CDR3 reads CASSLTRDNSYEQYF.

The V and J genes are TRBV4-3 and TRBJ2-5; with no DNA, the TCRdb D assignment of TRBD1 cannot be verified. This CDR3 region has 15 residues. Per the germline V gene, CDR1 is LGHNA and CDR2 is YSLEER. The CDR3 is CASSHRDTPQETQYF.

The rearrangement joins TRBV7-9 to TRBJ2-3; the TRBD2 assignment by TCRdb is unverifiable without DNA. CDR1 SEHNR and CDR2 FQNEAQ come from the germline V gene (reference sequence). This CDR3 has 16 residues. CDR3 loop: CASSSVVAGAADTQYF.

The CDR3 sequence is CASTPGHSGTYEQYF. The gene calls are TRBV12-3 or TRBV12-4 and TRBJ2-7; the TCRdb call, TRBD1, lacks DNA for checking. This CDR3 comprises 15 residues.

The genes are TRBV20-1 and TRBJ2-7; TCRdb returns TRBD2, unconfirmable since there is no DNA. Germline V gene sequence: CDR1 DFQATT, CDR2 SNEGSKA (reference sequence). The CDR3 is made up of 14 amino acids. The CDR3 is CSAGSGTRPYEQYF.

J is TRBJ1-5 and V is TRBV12-3 or TRBV12-4; TCRdb reports TRBD1, a call that lacks DNA to check it against. The CDR3 totals 13 residues. The CDR3 sequence: CASSPQGWQPQHF.

The chain is built from TRBV14 and TRBJ2-5; TCRdb names TRBD2, which stays unverified in the absence of DNA. Germline CDR1 and CDR2: SGHDN and FVKESK. This CDR3 region has 19 residues. CDR3: CASSQERGPLAGDQETQYF.

V gene TRBV27 combines with J gene TRBJ1-6. This CDR3 region has 15 residues. Per the germline V gene, CDR1 is MNHEY and CDR2 is SMNVEV (reference sequence). The CDR3 reads CASGTVSSYNSPLHF.